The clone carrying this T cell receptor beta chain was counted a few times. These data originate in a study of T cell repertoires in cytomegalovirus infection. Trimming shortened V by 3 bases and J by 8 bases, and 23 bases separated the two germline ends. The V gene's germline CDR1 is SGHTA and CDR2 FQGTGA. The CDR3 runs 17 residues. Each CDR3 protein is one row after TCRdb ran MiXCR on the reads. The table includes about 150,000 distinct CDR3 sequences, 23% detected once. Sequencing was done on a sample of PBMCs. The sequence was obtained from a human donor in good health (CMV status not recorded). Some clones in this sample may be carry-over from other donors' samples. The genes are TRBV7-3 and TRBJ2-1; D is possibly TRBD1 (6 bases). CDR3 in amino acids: CASSLRNSGSGVDEQFF. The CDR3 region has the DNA TGTGCCAGCAGCTTGCGGAACAGCGGTTCAGGGGTGGATGAGCAGTTCTTC.